This paragraph reports one T cell receptor beta chain. What it binds is unknown. This record comes from a study of OX40 agonist ivuxolimab in advanced cancers. Study-wide findings and caveats: There was clonal expansion of CD4+ and CD8+ blood T cells by week 6 at 0.1 to 3.0 mg/kg. CD8+ T cells were the subset that, on average, had more expanded clones than CD4+. In the 0.1-3.0 mg/kg groups, partial responders showed among the lowest expansion. Antigen specificity was not determined for the expanded peripheral T cells.

The data were produced by immunoSEQ multiplex PCR, yet TCRdb's version contains in-frame clones alone and is incomplete. The data hold roughly 80,000 clones, with around nine tenths observed a single time. V lost 3 bases and J lost 2, with 20 bases in between. The germline V gene encodes CDR1 KGHSH and CDR2 LQKENI. The CDR3 has 18 amino acids. The TCR originated in an adult with an advanced solid tumor such as melanoma, head and neck, liver or kidney cancer. The chain links TRBV18 to TRBJ1-3; weak D call: TRBD1 (5 bases). Here the sequenced sample was CD4+ or CD8+ T cells sorted from blood, taken in a trial of the OX40 agonist ivuxolimab. DNA of the CDR3: TGTGCCAGCTCACCTTCCGGGACGCAGGGTAGGACTGGAAACACCATATATTTT. Encoded protein: CASSPSGTQGRTGNTIYF. Full variable domain (remainder filled in from reference TRBV18 and TRBJ1-3): NAGVMQNPRHLVRRRGQEARLRCSPMKGHSHVYWYRQLPEEGLKFMVYLQKENIIDESGMPKERFSAEFPKEGPSILRIQQVVRGDSAAYFCASSPSGTQGRTGNTIYFGEGSWLTVV.